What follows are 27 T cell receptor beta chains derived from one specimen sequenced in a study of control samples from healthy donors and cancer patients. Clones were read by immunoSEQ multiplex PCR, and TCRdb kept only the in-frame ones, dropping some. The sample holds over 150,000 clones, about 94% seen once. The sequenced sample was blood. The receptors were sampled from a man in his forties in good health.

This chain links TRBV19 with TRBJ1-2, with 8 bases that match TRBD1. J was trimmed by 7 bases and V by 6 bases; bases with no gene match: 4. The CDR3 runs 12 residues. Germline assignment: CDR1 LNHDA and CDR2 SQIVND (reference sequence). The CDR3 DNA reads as TGTGCCAGTAGGGGGACAGGCCTTGGCTACACCTTC. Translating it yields CASRGTGLGYTF.

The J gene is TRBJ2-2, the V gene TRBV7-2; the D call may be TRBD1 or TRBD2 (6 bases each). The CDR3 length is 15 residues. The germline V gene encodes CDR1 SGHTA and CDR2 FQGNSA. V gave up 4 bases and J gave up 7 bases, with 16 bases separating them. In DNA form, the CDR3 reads TGTGCCAGCAGCTCCCGGACAGCCGGGGGCGGGGAGCTGTTTTTT. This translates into CASSSRTAGGGELFF.

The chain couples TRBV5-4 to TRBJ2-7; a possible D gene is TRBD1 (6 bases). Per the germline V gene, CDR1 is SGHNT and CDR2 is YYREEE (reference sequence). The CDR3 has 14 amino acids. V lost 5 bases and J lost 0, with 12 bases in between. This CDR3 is CASREQGNSYEQYF. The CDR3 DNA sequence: TGTGCCAGCAGAGAACAGGGAAACTCCTACGAGCAGTACTTC. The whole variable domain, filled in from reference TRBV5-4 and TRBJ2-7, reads ETGVTQSPTHLIKTRGQQVTLRCSSQSGHNTVSWYQQALGQGPQFIFQYYREEENGRGNFPPRFSGLQFPNYSSELNVNALELDDSALYLCASREQGNSYEQYFGPGTRLTVT.

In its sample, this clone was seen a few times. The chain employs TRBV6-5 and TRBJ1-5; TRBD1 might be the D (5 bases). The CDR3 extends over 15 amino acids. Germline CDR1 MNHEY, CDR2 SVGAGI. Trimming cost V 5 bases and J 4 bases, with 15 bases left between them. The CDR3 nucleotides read TGTGCCAGCAGTCCAGGGCCCGGGGGGAATCAGCCCCAGCATTTT. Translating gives CASSPGPGGNQPQHF.

CDR3 sequence reads: CASRRSGDSSNTGELFF. DNA for the CDR3: TGTGCCAGCAGGCGTTCGGGGGACAGTTCGAACACCGGGGAGCTGTTTTTT. The chain recombines TRBV7-8 with TRBJ2-2; a weak D match, TRBD1 (7 bases). The length of the CDR3 is 17 residues. V lost 6 bases and J lost 0, with 17 bases in between. Germline loops: CDR1 SGHVS, CDR2 FQNEAQ.

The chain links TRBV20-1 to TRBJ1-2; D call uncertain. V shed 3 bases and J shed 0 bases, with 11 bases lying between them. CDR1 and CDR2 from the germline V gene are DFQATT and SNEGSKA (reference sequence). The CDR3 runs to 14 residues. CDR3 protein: CSASYSSANYGYTF. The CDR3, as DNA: TGCAGTGCTAGTTACAGCTCGGCTAACTATGGCTACACCTTC.

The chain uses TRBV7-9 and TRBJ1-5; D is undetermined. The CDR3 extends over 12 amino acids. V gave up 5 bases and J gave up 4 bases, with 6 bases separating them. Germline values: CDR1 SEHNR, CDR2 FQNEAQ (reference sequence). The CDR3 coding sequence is TGTGCCAGCAGCCAACCTAATCAGCCCCAGCATTTT. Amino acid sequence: CASSQPNQPQHF.

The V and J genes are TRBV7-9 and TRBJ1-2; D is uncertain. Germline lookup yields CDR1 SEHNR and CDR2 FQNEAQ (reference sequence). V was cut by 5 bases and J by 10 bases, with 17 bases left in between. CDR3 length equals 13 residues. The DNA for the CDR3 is TGTGCCAGCAGCCCACCCGGGGTGGGGTTCTACACCTTC. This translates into CASSPPGVGFYTF. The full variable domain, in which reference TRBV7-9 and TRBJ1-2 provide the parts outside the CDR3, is DTGVSQNPRHKITKRGQNVTFRCDPISEHNRLYWYRQTLGQGPEFLTYFQNEAQLEKSRLLSDRFSAERPKGSFSTLEIQRTEQGDSAMYLCASSPPGVGFYTFGSGTRLTVV.

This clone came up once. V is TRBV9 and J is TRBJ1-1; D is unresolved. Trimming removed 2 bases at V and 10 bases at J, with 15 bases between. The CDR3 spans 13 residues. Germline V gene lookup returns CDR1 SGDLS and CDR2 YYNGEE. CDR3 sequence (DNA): TGTGCCAGCAGCGTCCGGGCAGGAGCTTCAGCTTTCTTT. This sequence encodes CASSVRAGASAFF.

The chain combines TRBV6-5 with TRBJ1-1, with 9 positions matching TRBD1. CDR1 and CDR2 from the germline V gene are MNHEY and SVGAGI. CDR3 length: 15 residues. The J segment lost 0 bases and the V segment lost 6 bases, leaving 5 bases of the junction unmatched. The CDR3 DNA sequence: TGTGCCAGCAGATACAGGGGGCCTATGAACACTGAAGCTTTCTTT. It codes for CASRYRGPMNTEAFF.

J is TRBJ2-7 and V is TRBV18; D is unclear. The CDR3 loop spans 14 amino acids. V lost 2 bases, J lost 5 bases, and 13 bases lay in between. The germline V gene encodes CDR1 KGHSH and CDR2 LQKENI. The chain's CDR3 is CASSPKPGSHEQYF. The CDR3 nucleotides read TGTGCCAGCTCACCAAAGCCGGGTAGCCACGAGCAGTACTTC.

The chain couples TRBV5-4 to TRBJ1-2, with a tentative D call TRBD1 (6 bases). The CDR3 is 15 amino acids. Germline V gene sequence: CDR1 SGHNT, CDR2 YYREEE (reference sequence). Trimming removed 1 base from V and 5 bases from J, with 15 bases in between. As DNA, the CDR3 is TGTGCCAGCAGCTTGCGGGGGGCTCGCACTTATGGCTACACCTTC. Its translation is CASSLRGARTYGYTF.

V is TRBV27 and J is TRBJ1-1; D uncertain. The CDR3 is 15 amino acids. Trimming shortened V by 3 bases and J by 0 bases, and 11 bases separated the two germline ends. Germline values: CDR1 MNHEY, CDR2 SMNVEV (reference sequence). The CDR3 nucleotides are TGTGCCAGCAGTTTCTCCCGGGCCCTGAACACTGAAGCTTTCTTT. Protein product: CASSFSRALNTEAFF.

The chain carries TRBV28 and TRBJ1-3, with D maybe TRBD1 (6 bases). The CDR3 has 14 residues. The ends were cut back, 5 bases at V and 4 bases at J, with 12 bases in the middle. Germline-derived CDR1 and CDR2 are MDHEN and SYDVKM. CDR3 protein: CASSPPQGGNTIYF. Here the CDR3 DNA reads TGTGCCAGCAGTCCCCCGCAGGGGGGAAACACCATATATTTT.

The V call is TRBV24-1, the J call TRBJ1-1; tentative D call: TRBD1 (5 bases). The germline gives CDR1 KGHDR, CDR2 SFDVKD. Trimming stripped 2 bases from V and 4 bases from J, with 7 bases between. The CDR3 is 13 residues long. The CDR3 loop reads CATSDWGGTEAFF. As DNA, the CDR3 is TGTGCCACCAGTGATTGGGGGGGCACTGAAGCTTTCTTT.

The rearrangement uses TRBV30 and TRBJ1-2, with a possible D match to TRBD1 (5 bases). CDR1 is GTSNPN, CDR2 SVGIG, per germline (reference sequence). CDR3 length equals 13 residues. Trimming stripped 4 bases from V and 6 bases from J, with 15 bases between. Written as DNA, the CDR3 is TGTGCCTGGACGCCCGGGACGATCGATGGCTACACCTTC. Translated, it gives CAWTPGTIDGYTF.

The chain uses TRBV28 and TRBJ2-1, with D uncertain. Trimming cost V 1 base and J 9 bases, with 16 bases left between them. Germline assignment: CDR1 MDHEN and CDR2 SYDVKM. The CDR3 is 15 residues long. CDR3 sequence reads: CASSLLGLFGVEQFF. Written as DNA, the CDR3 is TGTGCCAGCAGTTTATTAGGCTTGTTCGGCGTTGAGCAGTTCTTC.

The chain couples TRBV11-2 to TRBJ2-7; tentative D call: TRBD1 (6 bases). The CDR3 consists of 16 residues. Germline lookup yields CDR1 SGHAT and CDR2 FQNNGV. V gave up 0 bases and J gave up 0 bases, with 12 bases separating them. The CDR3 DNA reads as TGTGCCAGCAGCTTAGAAGGGACACCTGGCTCCTACGAGCAGTACTTC. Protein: CASSLEGTPGSYEQYF.

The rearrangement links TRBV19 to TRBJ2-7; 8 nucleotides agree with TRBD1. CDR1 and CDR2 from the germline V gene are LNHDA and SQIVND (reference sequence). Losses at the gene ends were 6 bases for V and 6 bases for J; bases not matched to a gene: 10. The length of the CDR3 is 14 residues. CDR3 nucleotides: TGTGCCAGTAGGGGGACAGGAACGAGCGGCGAGCAGTACTTC. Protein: CASRGTGTSGEQYF.

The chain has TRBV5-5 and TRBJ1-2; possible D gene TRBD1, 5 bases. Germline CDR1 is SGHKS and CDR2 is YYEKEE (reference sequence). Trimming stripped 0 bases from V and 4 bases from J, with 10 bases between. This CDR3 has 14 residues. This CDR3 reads CASSLEGVGYGYTF. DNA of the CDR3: TGTGCCAGCAGCTTGGAAGGGGTCGGCTATGGCTACACCTTC.

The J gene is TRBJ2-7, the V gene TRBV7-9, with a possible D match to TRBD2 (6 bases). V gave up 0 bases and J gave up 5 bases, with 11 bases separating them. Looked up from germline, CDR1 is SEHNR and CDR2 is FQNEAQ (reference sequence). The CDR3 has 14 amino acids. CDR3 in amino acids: CASSLAKGGNEQYF. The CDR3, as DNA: TGTGCCAGCAGCTTAGCGAAAGGCGGGAACGAGCAGTACTTC. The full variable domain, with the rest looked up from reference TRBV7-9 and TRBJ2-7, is DTGVSQNPRHKITKRGQNVTFRCDPISEHNRLYWYRQTLGQGPEFLTYFQNEAQLEKSRLLSDRFSAERPKGSFSTLEIQRTEQGDSAMYLCASSLAKGGNEQYFGPGTRLTVT.

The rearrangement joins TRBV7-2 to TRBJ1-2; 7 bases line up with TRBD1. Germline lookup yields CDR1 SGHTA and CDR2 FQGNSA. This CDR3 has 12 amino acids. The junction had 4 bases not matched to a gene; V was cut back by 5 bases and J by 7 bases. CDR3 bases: TGTGCCAGCAGCCCCTACAGGGGTGGCTACACCTTC. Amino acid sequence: CASSPYRGGYTF.

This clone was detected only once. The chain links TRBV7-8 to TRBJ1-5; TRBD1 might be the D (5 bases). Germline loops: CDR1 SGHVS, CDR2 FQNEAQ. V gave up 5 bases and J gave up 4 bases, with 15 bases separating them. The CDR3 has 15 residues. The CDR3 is CASSRTLEPNQPQHF. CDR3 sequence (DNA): TGTGCCAGCAGCCGGACACTAGAGCCAAATCAGCCCCAGCATTTT. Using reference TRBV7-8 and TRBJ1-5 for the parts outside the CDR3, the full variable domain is GAGVSQSPRYKVAKRGQDVALRCDPISGHVSLFWYQQALGQGPEFLTYFQNEAQLDKSGLPSDRFFAERPEGSVSTLKIQRTQQEDSAVYLCASSRTLEPNQPQHFGDGTRLSIL.

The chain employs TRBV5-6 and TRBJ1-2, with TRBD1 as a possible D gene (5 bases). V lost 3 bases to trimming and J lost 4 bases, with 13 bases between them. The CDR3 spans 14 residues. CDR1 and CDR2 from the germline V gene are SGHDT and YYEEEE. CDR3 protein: CASSWGLGSYGYTF. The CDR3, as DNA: TGTGCCAGCAGCTGGGGCCTGGGCTCCTATGGCTACACCTTC.

For the CDR3, the DNA is TGTGCCAGCAGCGTAGGACAGATCACAGATACGCAGTATTTT. Its protein product is CASSVGQITDTQYF. The chain links TRBV9 to TRBJ2-3; D is possibly TRBD1 (5 bases). The CDR3 has 14 amino acids. The V gene's germline CDR1 is SGDLS and CDR2 YYNGEE. Trimming cost V 0 bases and J 2 bases, with 7 bases left between them.

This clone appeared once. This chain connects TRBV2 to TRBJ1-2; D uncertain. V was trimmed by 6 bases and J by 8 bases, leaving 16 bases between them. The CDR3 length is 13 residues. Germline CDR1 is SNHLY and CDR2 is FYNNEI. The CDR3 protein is CASRATLKDGYTF. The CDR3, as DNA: TGTGCCAGCAGAGCTACCCTAAAGGACGGCTACACCTTC.

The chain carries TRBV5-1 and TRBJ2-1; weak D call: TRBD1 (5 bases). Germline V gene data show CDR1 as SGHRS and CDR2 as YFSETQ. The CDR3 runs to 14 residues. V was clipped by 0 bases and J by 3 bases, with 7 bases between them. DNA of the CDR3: TGCGCCAGCAGCTTGGGACAGAGCTACAATGAGCAGTTCTTC. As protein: CASSLGQSYNEQFF.